The entry below gives a single TCR beta chain sequence along with its context. Its specificity is unknown. The identical CDR3 is also encoded by other nucleotide sequences in the sample. Use of 60 Vbeta and 13 Jbeta primers characterized the PCR. Using immunoSEQ multiplex PCR, the repertoire was profiled, and TCRdb retains in-frame clones only, with some absent. The sample contains around 160,000 clones, 75% to 90% of which appear only once. Looked up from germline, CDR1 is SGHAT and CDR2 is FQNNGV. The CDR3 covers 15 residues. V was cut by 5 bases and J by 0 bases, with 11 bases left in between. The data stem from a study of cytomegalovirus exposure and HLA in healthy donors. Study-level points and caveats: Earlier results showed most TCR beta V segments being productive about 87% or about 30% of the time. The study carried out a later analysis of TCR beta sequences. It associated around 17,000 of them with specific HLA alleles at a false discovery rate of 0.05. A later analysis revealed that TCR association rates differed between HLA loci, peaking at DRB1 and bottoming out at HLA-C.

Sequencing was performed on PBMCs. The chain uses TRBV11-2 and TRBJ2-1; tentative D call: TRBD1 (5 bases). This clonotype was obtained from a young woman in good health and CMV-seronegative. CDR3 amino acids: CASSTDKGSYNEQFF. CDR3 sequence (DNA): TGTGCCAGCAGCACGGACAAGGGCTCCTACAATGAGCAGTTCTTC. The full variable domain, in which reference TRBV11-2 and TRBJ2-1 provide the parts outside the CDR3, is EAGVAQSPRYKIIEKRQSVAFWCNPISGHATLYWYQQILGQGPKLLIQFQNNGVVDDSQLPKDRFSAERLKGVDSTLKIQPAKLEDSAVYLCASSTDKGSYNEQFFGPGTRLTVL.